Listed here are 4 T cell receptor beta chains from one sample, sequenced in a study of OX40 agonist ivuxolimab in advanced cancers. The table came from immunoSEQ multiplex PCR; TCRdb's copy has only in-frame clones and leaves some out. The sample lists roughly 59,000 clones; around 92% were seen once. Source: CD4+ or CD8+ T cells sorted from blood, taken in a trial of the OX40 agonist ivuxolimab. These receptors originate from an adult with an advanced solid tumor such as melanoma, head and neck, liver or kidney cancer.

The V gene is TRBV13, the J gene TRBJ2-7; 10 positions match TRBD1. The CDR3 covers 17 residues. The germline CDR1 and CDR2 sequences are PRHDT and FYEKMQ (reference sequence). With 6 bases clipped from V and 3 bases from J, the junction kept 14 bases outside the gene matches. Written as DNA, the CDR3 is TGTGCCAGCAGTTCCAGATGGTCCGGGACAGGGGTCTACGAGCAGTACTTC. The encoded protein is CASSSRWSGTGVYEQYF. Based on the CDR3 plus reference TRBV13 and TRBJ2-7, the full variable domain is AAGVIQSPRHLIKEKRETATLKCYPIPRHDTVYWYQQGPGQDPQFLISFYEKMQSDKGSIPDRFSAQQFSDYHSELNMSSLELGDSALYFCASSSRWSGTGVYEQYFGPGTRLTVT.

The rearrangement uses TRBV19 and TRBJ2-1; 10 bases agree with TRBD2. With 6 bases clipped from V and 6 bases from J, the junction kept 14 bases outside the gene matches. Germline assignment: CDR1 LNHDA and CDR2 SQIVND (reference sequence). The CDR3 has 17 amino acids. In nucleotides, the CDR3 is TGTGCCAGTAGCCCCCTCCGAGTGGCTAGCGGGAGCAATGAGCAGTTCTTC. The encoded protein is CASSPLRVASGSNEQFF.

The rearrangement links TRBV12-2 to TRBJ2-1; the table calls TRBD2, which could not be checked here. TRBV12-2 is flagged as a pseudogene. This CDR3 is built from 18 residues. CDR3 protein: CASRSVWTGTRGIGEQFF. As DNA, the CDR3 is TGTGCAAGTCGCTCCGTCTGGACCGGGACTAGGGGGATTGGTGAGCAGTTCTTC.

The gene calls are TRBV25-1 and TRBJ2-3; perhaps D is TRBD1 or TRBD2 (5 bases each). Between the trimmed V and J ends, which lost 1 base and 6 bases, there was a span of 14 bases. Per the germline V gene, CDR1 is MGHDK and CDR2 is SYGVNS. There are 15 residues in the CDR3. CDR3: CASSEFNIWGDTQYF. The CDR3 DNA is TGTGCCAGCAGTGAATTCAATATTTGGGGGGATACGCAGTATTTT.